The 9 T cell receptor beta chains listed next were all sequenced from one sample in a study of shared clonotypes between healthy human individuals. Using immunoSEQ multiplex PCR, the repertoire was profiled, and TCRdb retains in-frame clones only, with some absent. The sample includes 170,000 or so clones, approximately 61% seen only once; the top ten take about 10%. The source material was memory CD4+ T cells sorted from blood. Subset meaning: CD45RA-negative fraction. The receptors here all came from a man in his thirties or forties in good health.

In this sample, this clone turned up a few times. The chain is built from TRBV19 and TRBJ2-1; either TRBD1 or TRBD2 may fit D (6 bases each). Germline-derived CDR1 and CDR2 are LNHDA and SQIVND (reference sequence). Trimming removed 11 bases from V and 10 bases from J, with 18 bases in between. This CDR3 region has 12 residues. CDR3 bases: TGTGCCGCCAGGGGCGCCGGGGGCGAGCAGTTCTTC. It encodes CAARGAGGEQFF.

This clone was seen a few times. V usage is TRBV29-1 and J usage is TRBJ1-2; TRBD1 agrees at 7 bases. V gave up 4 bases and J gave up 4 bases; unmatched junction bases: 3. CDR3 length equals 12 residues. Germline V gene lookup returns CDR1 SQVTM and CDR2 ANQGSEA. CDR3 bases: TGCAGCGTTGCCGGGACAGCCTATGGCTACACCTTC. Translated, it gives CSVAGTAYGYTF.

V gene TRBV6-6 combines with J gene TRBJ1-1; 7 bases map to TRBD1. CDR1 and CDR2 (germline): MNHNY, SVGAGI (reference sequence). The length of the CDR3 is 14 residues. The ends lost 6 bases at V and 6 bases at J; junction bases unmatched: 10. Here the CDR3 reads CASSRTGARAEAFF. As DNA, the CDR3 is TGTGCCAGCAGCCGTACAGGGGCTAGGGCTGAAGCTTTCTTT.

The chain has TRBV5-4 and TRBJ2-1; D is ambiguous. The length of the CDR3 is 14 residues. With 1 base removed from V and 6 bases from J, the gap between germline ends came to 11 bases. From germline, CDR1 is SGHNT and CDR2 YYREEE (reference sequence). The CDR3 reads CASSLYPRSNEQFF. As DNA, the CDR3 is TGTGCCAGCAGCTTGTACCCTAGGAGCAATGAGCAGTTCTTC.

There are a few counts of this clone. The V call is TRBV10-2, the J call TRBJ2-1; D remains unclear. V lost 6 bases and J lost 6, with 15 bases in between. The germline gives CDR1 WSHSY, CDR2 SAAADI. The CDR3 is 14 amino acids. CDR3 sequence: CASRDGPLPNEQFF. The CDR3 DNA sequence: TGCGCCAGCAGAGACGGACCCCTCCCCAATGAGCAGTTCTTC.

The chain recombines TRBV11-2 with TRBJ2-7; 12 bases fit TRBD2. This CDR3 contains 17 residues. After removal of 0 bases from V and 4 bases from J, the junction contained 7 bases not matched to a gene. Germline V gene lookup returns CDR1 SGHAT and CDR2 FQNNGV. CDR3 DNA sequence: TGTGCCAGCAGCTTAGACCGCAGGACTAGCGGGATATACGAGCAGTACTTC. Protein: CASSLDRRTSGIYEQYF.

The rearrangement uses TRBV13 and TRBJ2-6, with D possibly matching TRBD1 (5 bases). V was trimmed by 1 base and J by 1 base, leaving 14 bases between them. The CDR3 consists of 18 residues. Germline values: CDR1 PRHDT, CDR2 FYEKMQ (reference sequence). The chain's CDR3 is CASSLESAGYSGANVLTF. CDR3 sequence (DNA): TGTGCCAGCAGCTTAGAGTCGGCAGGGTATTCTGGGGCCAACGTCCTGACTTTC.

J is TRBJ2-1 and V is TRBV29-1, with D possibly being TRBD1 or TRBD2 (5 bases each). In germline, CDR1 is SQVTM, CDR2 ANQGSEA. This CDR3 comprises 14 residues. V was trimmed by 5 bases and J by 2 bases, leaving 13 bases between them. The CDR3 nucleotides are TGCAGCGTTTCCCGGGACGGGACCTACAATGAGCAGTTCTTC. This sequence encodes CSVSRDGTYNEQFF.

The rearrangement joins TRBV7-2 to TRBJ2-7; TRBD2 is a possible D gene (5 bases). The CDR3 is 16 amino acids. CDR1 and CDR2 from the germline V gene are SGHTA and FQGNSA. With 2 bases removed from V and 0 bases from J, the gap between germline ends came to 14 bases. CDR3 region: CASSLYWSAASYEQYF. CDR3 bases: TGTGCCAGCAGCTTATACTGGTCAGCGGCCTCCTACGAGCAGTACTTC.